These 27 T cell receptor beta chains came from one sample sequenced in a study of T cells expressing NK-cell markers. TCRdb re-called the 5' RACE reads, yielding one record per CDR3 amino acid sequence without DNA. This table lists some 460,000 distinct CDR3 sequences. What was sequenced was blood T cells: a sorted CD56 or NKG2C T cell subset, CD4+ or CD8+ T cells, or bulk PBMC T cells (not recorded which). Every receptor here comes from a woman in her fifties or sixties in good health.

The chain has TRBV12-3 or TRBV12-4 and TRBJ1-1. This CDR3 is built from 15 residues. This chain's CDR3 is CASSFFSSMNTEAFF.

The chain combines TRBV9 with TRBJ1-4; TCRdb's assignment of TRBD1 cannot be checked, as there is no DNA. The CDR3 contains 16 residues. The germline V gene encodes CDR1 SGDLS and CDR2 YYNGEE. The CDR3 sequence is CASSVDRAGRSEKLFF. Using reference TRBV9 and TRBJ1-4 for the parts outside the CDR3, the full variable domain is DSGVTQTPKHLITATGQRVTLRCSPRSGDLSVYWYQQSLDQGLQFLIQYYNGEERAKGNILERFSAQQFPDLHSELNLSSLELGDSALYFCASSVDRAGRSEKLFFGSGTQLSVL.

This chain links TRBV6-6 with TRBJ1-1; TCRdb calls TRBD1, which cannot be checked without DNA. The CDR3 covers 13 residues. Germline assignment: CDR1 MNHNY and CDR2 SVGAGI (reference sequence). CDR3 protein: CASSEGGDTEAFF.

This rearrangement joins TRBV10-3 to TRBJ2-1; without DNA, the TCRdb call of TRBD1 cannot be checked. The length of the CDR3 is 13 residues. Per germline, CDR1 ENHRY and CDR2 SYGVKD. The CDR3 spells CAISDGRGNEQFF.

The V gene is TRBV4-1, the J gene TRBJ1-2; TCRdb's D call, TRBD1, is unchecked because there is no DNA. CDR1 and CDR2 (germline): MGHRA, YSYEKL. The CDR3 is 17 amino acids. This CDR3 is CASSQDDRGLTFNGYTF.

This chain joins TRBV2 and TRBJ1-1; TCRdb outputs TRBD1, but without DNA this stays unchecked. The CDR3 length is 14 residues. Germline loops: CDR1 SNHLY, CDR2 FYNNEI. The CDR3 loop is CASGVAQLRAEAFF.

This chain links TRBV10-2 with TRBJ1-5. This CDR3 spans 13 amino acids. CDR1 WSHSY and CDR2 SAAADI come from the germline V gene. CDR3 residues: CASKSTGNQPQHF.

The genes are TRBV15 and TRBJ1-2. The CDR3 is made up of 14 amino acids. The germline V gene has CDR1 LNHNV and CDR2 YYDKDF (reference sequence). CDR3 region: CATSRDATDIGYTF.

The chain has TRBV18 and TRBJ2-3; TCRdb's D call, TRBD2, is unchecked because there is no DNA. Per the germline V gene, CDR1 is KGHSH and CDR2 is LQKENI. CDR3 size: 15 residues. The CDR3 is CASSPRAEGTDTQYF.

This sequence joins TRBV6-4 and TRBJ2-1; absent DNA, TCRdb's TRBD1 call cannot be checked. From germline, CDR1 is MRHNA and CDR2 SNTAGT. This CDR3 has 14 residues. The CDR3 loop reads CASSAKGALNEQFF.

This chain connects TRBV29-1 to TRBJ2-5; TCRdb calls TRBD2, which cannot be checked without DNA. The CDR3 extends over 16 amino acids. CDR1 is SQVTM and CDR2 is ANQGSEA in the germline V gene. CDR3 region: CSVEGTSGRIGETQYF.

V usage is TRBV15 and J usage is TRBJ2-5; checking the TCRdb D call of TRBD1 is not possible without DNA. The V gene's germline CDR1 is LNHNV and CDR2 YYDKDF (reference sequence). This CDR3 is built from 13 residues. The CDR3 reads CATRKGGSGTQYF.

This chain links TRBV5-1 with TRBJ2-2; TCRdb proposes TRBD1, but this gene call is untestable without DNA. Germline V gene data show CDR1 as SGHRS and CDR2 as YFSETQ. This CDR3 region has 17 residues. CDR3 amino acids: CASSLARGRSNTGELFF.

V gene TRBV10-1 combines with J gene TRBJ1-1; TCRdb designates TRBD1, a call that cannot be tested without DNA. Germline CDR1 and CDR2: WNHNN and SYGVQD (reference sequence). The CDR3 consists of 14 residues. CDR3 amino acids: CASSRDTRNTEAFF.

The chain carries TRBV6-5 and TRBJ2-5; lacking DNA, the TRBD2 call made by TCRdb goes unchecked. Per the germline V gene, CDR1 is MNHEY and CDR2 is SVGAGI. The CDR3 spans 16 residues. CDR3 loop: CASNSRTSGRYETQYF.

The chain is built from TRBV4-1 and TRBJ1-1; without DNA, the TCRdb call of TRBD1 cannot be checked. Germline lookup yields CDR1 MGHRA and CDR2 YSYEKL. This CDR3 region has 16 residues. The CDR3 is CASSHGTGNIRTEAFF.

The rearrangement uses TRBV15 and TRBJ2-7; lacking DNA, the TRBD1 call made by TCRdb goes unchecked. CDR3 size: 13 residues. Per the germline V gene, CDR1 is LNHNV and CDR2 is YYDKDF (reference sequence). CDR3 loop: CATGPPGGYEQYF.

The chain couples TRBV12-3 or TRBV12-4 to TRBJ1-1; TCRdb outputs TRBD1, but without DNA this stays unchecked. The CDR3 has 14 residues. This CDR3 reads CASSLVGQRTEAFF.

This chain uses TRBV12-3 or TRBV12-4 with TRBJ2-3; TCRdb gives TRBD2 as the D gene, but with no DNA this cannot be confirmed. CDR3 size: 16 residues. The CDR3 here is CASTAGGSIHTDTQYF.

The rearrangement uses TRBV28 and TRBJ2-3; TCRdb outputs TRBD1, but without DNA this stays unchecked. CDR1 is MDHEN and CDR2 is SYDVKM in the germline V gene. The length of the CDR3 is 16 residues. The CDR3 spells CASSFGGPAGTDTQYF.

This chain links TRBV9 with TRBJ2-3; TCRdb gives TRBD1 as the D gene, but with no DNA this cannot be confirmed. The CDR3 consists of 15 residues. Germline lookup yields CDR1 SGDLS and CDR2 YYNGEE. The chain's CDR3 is CASSSNRENADTQYF. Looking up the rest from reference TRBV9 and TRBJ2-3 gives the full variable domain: DSGVTQTPKHLITATGQRVTLRCSPRSGDLSVYWYQQSLDQGLQFLIQYYNGEERAKGNILERFSAQQFPDLHSELNLSSLELGDSALYFCASSSNRENADTQYFGPGTRLTVL.

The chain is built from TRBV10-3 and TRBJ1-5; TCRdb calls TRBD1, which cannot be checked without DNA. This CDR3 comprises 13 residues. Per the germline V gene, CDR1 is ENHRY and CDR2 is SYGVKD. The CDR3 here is CAIGTQGDGPQHF.

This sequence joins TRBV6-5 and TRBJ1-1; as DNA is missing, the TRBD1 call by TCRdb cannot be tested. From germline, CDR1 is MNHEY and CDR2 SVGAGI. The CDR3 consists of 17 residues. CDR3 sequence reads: CASSIRWGQNQKPLAFF.

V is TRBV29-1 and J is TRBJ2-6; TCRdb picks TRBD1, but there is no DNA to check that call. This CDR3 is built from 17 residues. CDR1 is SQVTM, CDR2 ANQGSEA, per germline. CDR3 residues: CSLRPGHRLSGANVLTF.

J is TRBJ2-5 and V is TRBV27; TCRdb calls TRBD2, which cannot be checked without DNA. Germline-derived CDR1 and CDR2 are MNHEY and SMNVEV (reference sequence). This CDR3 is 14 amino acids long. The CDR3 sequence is CASSLATSQETQYF.

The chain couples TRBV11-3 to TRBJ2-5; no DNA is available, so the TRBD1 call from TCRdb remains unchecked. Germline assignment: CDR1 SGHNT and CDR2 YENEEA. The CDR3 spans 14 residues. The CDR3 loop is CATTRDRDRETQYF.

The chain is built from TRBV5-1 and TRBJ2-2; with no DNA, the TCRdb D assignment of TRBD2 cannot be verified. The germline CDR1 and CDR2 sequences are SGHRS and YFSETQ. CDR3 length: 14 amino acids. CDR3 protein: CASSFLGETGELFF.